These T cell receptor beta chains were read from a single sample in a study of T-cell memory formation after mild COVID-19. TCRdb called the 5' RACE reads again in MiXCR, with one record for every CDR3 protein. The data contain approximately 400,000 distinct CDR3 sequences, 20% to 30% of them singletons. What was sequenced was PBMCs or a T cell subset sorted from them (not recorded which). All receptors derive from an adult woman who had mild COVID-19 (a few samples of this study predate the infection). Cell type and time point are not known. The CDR3 runs from the conserved cysteine through the conserved F or W. Each record gives: V gene, J gene, clone size, D gene, CDR3 protein, CDR3 DNA. A D gene is named only where the DNA matches it firmly. The size of a clone is reported for some rows only, either as once, few or many, or as a class for expanded clones.

TRBV2	TRBJ2-7	.	.	CASSSRPFSEQYF	TGTGCCAGCAGTTCGAGGCCCTTCAGCGAGCAGTACTTC
TRBV12-3/TRBV12-4	TRBJ2-7	.	.	CASSQGRLNYEQYF	TGTGCCAGCAGCCAAGGACGTCTTAACTACGAGCAGTACTTC
TRBV5-4	TRBJ2-5	many	.	CASSFDGGAQETQYF	TGTGCCAGCAGCTTCGACGGGGGAGCACAAGAGACCCAGTACTTC
TRBV20-1	TRBJ1-3	few	.	CSAGFSGNTIYF	TGCAGTGCTGGCTTCTCTGGAAACACCATATATTTT
TRBV7-9	TRBJ1-2	few	.	CASSPKQWGYTF	TGTGCCAGCAGCCCCAAACAGTGGGGCTACACCTTC
TRBV24-1	TRBJ2-5	.	.	CATSASNNAGQETQYF	TGTGCCACCAGTGCTTCCAACAATGCGGGTCAAGAGACCCAGTACTTC
TRBV4-3	TRBJ2-5	.	.	CASSQDRRGSETQYF	TGCGCCAGCAGCCAAGATCGCAGGGGCTCAGAGACCCAGTACTTC
TRBV24-1	TRBJ2-1	.	TRBD2	CATGTIRNEQFF	TGTGCCACCGGGACTATCAGGAATGAGCAGTTCTTC
TRBV6-5	TRBJ2-1	.	TRBD2	CASTRAGDSYNEQFF	TGTGCCAGCACTAGAGCGGGAGATTCCTACAATGAGCAGTTCTTC
TRBV5-6	TRBJ2-7	.	.	CASSSAGSLYEQYF	TGTGCCAGCAGCTCTGCTGGGTCACTCTACGAGCAGTACTTC
TRBV12-3/TRBV12-4	TRBJ1-5	.	.	CASSLAPQRGQGGNQPQHF	TGTGCCAGCAGTTTAGCGCCTCAGCGGGGGCAGGGTGGAAATCAGCCCCAGCATTTT
TRBV2	TRBJ1-1	few	TRBD1	CASSDPRDRGQVGTEAFF	TGTGCCAGCAGTGATCCCCGGGACAGGGGGCAAGTTGGCACTGAAGCTTTCTTT
TRBV14	TRBJ1-2	few	.	CASSRRRETTNGYTF	TGTGCCAGCAGCCGCCGGAGGGAGACTACGAATGGCTACACCTTC
TRBV6-2/TRBV6-3	TRBJ1-5	.	.	CASSYEGGRLYSNQPQHF	TGTGCCAGCAGTTACGAGGGTGGCAGACTATATAGCAATCAGCCCCAGCATTTT
TRBV7-9	TRBJ2-1	many	TRBD1	CASSPPRDREASDEQFF	TGTGCCAGCAGCCCCCCCCGGGACAGGGAGGCTTCGGATGAGCAGTTCTTC
TRBV16	TRBJ1-6	.	TRBD1	CATQTQGENSPLHF	TGTGCCACCCAAACACAGGGGGAAAACTCACCCCTCCACTTT
TRBV6-4	TRBJ2-2	few	.	CASSDHTGTGELFF	TGTGCCAGCAGTGACCATACAGGGACCGGGGAGCTGTTTTTT
TRBV7-8	TRBJ2-3	.	TRBD2	CASSFERDYRLGTDTQYF	TGTGCCAGCAGCTTCGAACGGGACTACCGTCTTGGCACAGATACGCAGTATTTT
TRBV7-9	TRBJ1-2	once	.	CASSSSGGLGYGYTF	TGTGCCAGCAGCTCCTCCGGGGGCTTGGGCTATGGCTACACCTTC
TRBV5-1	TRBJ2-7	many	.	CASSLRRDGEQYF	TGCGCCAGCAGCTTAAGACGGGACGGCGAGCAGTACTTC
TRBV7-2	TRBJ1-5	.	.	CASSLSGGEQPQHF	TGTGCCAGCAGCTTATCGGGGGGTGAGCAGCCCCAGCATTTT
TRBV19	TRBJ1-5	.	.	CASSIRDKNQPQHF	TGTGCCAGTAGTATAAGGGACAAAAATCAGCCCCAGCATTTT
TRBV11-2	TRBJ2-7	medium-sized	TRBD2	CASSLVTGTRRSYEQYF	TGTGCCAGCAGCTTAGTGACCGGGACTAGACGGTCCTACGAGCAGTACTTC
TRBV12-3/TRBV12-4	TRBJ2-7	.	.	CASRGSLSSYEQYF	TGTGCCAGCAGGGGATCCCTCAGCTCCTACGAGCAGTACTTC
TRBV5-1	TRBJ1-6	few	TRBD1	CASSDGQGSLSPLHF	TGCGCCAGCAGCGATGGACAGGGGTCCCTTTCACCCCTCCACTTT
TRBV4-3	TRBJ1-6	.	.	CASSQARNSPLHF	TGCGCCAGCAGCCAAGCCCGAAATTCACCCCTCCACTTT
TRBV7-9	TRBJ2-1	.	TRBD2	CASSPPGLAGGNEQFF	TGTGCCAGCAGCCCACCGGGACTAGCGGGAGGTAATGAGCAGTTCTTC
TRBV12-5	TRBJ2-2	.	.	CASGLGRKTITGELFF	TGTGCTAGTGGTTTGGGGCGGAAAACTATCACCGGGGAGCTGTTTTTT
TRBV4-1	TRBJ1-2	few	.	CASSQEDNNYGYTF	TGCGCCAGCAGCCAAGAGGACAACAACTATGGCTACACCTTC
TRBV20-1	TRBJ1-1	few	TRBD1	CSAMDRLKNTEAFF	TGCAGTGCGATGGACAGGTTAAAGAACACTGAAGCTTTCTTT
TRBV7-6	TRBJ2-4	.	.	CASSLGAAFEGNIQYF	TGTGCCAGCAGCTTAGGGGCGGCTTTTGAAGGGAACATTCAGTACTTC
TRBV15	TRBJ2-7	many	.	CATSRDFQGPRDEQYF	TGTGCCACCAGCAGAGATTTTCAGGGGCCCCGGGACGAGCAGTACTTC